This is a list of T cell receptor beta chains from one sample in a study of cytomegalovirus exposure and HLA in healthy donors. Libraries were prepared by immunoSEQ multiplex PCR; TCRdb keeps only in-frame clonotypes and omits some of them. The sample yields roughly 120,000 clones, 80% seen once. The sample consisted of PBMCs. The receptors were gathered from a man aged 30 to 45 in good health and CMV-seronegative. CDR3s include the opening cysteine and the closing phenylalanine or tryptophan. D genes are given only for firm matches. A row's size may be missing; if present it is once, few, many or a size class.

TRBJ2-5 | . | . | TRBV11-2 | CASSSVRGQETQYF | TGTGCCAGCAGCTCAGTCCGAGGCCAAGAGACCCAGTACTTC
TRBJ2-3 | TRBD1 | . | TRBV28 | CASSLWERQGPRGDTQYF | TGTGCCAGCAGTTTATGGGAAAGACAGGGCCCAAGGGGGGATACGCAGTATTTT
TRBJ2-7 | TRBD2 | . | TRBV10-3 | CAIDSGRGDEQYF | TGTGCCATCGATAGCGGGAGAGGCGACGAGCAGTACTTC
TRBJ1-1 | TRBD1 | . | TRBV18 | CASSPGTANEAFF | TGTGCCAGCTCTCCCGGGACAGCTAATGAAGCTTTCTTT
TRBJ2-1 | TRBD1 | once | TRBV6-5 | CASSGTGTGSNEQFF | TGTGCCAGCAGTGGGACCGGGACAGGGAGCAATGAGCAGTTCTTC
TRBJ1-2 | . | once | TRBV18 | CASSPGDNYGYTF | TGTGCCAGCTCACCAGGAGATAACTATGGCTACACCTTC
TRBJ2-2 | . | . | TRBV6-5 | CASHRGATGELFF | TGTGCCAGCCATCGCGGGGCAACCGGGGAGCTGTTTTTT
TRBJ2-2 | . | . | TRBV18 | CASSQLVPGELFF | TGTGCCAGCTCTCAACTAGTGCCCGGGGAGCTGTTTTTT
TRBJ2-7 | . | . | TRBV5-1 | CASSLDVDLYEQYF | TGCGCCAGCAGCTTGGACGTCGATCTATACGAGCAGTACTTC
TRBJ1-4 | . | . | TRBV6-1 | CASSESQYNEKLFF | TGTGCCAGCAGTGAATCACAATATAATGAAAAACTGTTTTTT
TRBJ2-3 | TRBD2 | once | TRBV9 | CASSVLAGGADTQYF | TGTGCCAGCAGCGTCCTAGCGGGAGGCGCAGATACGCAGTATTTT
TRBJ1-2 | . | . | TRBV29-1 | CSVEDRNYGYTF | TGCAGCGTTGAAGACAGAAACTATGGCTACACCTTC
TRBJ2-5 | . | . | TRBV28 | CASSFYSRTETQYF | TGTGCCAGCAGTTTCTACAGCCGCACAGAGACCCAGTACTTC
TRBJ2-7 | TRBD1 | . | TRBV4-3 | CASSLQLRGPGTGGSEQYF | TGCGCCAGCAGCCTACAACTAAGGGGCCCCGGGACAGGGGGCTCCGAGCAGTACTTC
TRBJ1-3 | . | . | TRBV30 | CAWSVGGSGNTIYF | TGTGCCTGGAGTGTAGGAGGATCTGGAAACACCATATATTTT
TRBJ2-2 | TRBD1 | . | TRBV5-1 | CASSLGGQTNTGELFF | TGCGCCAGCAGCTTGGGGGGACAGACGAACACCGGGGAGCTGTTTTTT
TRBJ2-2 | TRBD2 | . | TRBV6-6 | CATTGAGGNTGELFF | TGTGCTACCACGGGGGCGGGAGGGAACACCGGGGAGCTGTTTTTT